This paragraph reports one T cell receptor (beta chain). What it binds is unknown. Trimming took off 3 bases at V and 4 bases at J, with 14 bases between the two ends. Germline V gene data show CDR1 as SEHNR and CDR2 as FQNEAQ (reference sequence). CDR3 length equals 15 residues. The source of the sample is a study of T cells in Graves' hyperthyroidism and ophthalmopathy. Study-wide context: Peripheral blood specimens were obtained at initial diagnosis, prior to any treatment. Study-level points and caveats: Stable hyperthyroidism was separated from ophthalmopathy by a model based on 13 V-J features.

It was RNA transcripts that yielded the amplified TCR beta CDR3 regions. RT-PCR in the first round (using the HTBI primer set) targeted the TCR CDR3. TCRdb reprocessed the multiplex PCR reads with MiXCR, giving one entry per CDR3 protein. Among some 300,000 distinct CDR3 sequences, roughly a fifth were seen once, and the ten largest hold 35% to 40%. Patients having uncontrolled infection, another autoimmune disease, pregnancy or lactation were not included. Extraction of PBMCs used roughly 9.3 ml of fresh peripheral blood. This receptor was taken from a middle-aged man with Graves' ophthalmopathy. The chain carries TRBV7-9 and TRBJ2-3, with D maybe TRBD2 (6 bases). Specimen: blood. The DNA for the CDR3 is TGTGCCAGCAGCTTCACCGGGACTGGAGCAGATACGCAGTATTTT. This encodes CASSFTGTGADTQYF.